The 18 T cell receptor beta chains reported below all come from one sample, sequenced in a study of chemoradiotherapy in HPV16-positive cancers. Measured with immunoSEQ multiplex PCR; TCRdb has only the in-frame clones, and not every one. The sample has roughly 23,000 clones; roughly 89% are singletons. The sequencing used blood, collected from a patient who underwent chemoradiotherapy. All receptors come from a human donor with HPV-associated anogenital cancer.

The chain carries TRBV5-1 and TRBJ2-4; 16 nucleotides match TRBD2. Germline-derived CDR1 and CDR2 are SGHRS and YFSETQ. The CDR3 has 18 amino acids. The J segment lost 0 bases and the V segment lost 4 bases, leaving 4 bases of the junction unmatched. CDR3 protein: CASSGTSGGARAKNIQYF. The DNA for the CDR3 is TGCGCCAGCAGCGGGACTAGCGGGGGGGCAAGAGCCAAAAACATTCAGTACTTC.

The V gene is TRBV29-1, the J gene TRBJ2-4; tentatively, D is TRBD1 or TRBD2 (7 bases each). The germline V gene encodes CDR1 SQVTM and CDR2 ANQGSEA. There are 14 residues in the CDR3. The V and J ends lost 6 bases and 6 bases respectively, with 18 bases between them. In DNA form, the CDR3 reads TGCAGCGTAGCAGGGGGGGATGGCGCAAACATTCAGTACTTC. It yields the protein CSVAGGDGANIQYF.

This chain connects TRBV12-5 to TRBJ1-5; TRBD1 matches at 7 bases. V lost 4 bases to trimming and J lost 2 bases; unmatched junction nucleotides: 11. The CDR3 is 17 residues long. From germline, CDR1 is LGHNT and CDR2 FRNRAP. As DNA, the CDR3 is TGTGCTAGTGGTTCGCAGCACAGGGGCTGGGGCAATCAGCCCCAGCATTTT. Translated: CASGSQHRGWGNQPQHF.

V is TRBV20-1 and J is TRBJ2-5, with D uncertain. V lost 6 bases and J lost 4, with 6 bases in between. The CDR3 consists of 10 residues. Looked up from germline, CDR1 is DFQATT and CDR2 is SNEGSKA (reference sequence). DNA for the CDR3: TGCAGTGCGGCTAGAGAGACCCAGTACTTC. Translated, it gives CSAARETQYF.

This clone appeared once. The chain carries TRBV18 and TRBJ1-6; 8 bases agree with TRBD1. Germline loops: CDR1 KGHSH, CDR2 LQKENI. V was clipped by 3 bases and J by 5 bases; unmatched bases: 6. The CDR3 loop spans 16 amino acids. Written as DNA, the CDR3 is TGTGCCAGCTCACCTGGACAGGGAACGAATAATTCACCCCTCCACTTT. This sequence encodes CASSPGQGTNNSPLHF. Combining the CDR3 with reference TRBV18 and TRBJ1-6 gives the whole variable domain NAGVMQNPRHLVRRRGQEARLRCSPMKGHSHVYWYRQLPEEGLKFMVYLQKENIIDESGMPKERFSAEFPKEGPSILRIQQVVRGDSAAYFCASSPGQGTNNSPLHFGNGTRLTVT.

The gene calls are TRBV9 and TRBJ2-3; 9 bases are a match to TRBD2. This CDR3 comprises 16 residues. Germline CDR1 SGDLS, CDR2 YYNGEE. The trim removed 0 bases at V and 2 bases at J, leaving 4 bases unmatched. The CDR3 coding sequence is TGTGCCAGCAGCGTAGAAAGCGGGGGGTACACAGATACGCAGTATTTT. The encoded protein is CASSVESGGYTDTQYF.

The chain joins TRBV28 to TRBJ2-7; no clear D gene. The germline CDR1 and CDR2 sequences are MDHEN and SYDVKM. Between the trimmed V and J ends, which lost 7 bases and 2 bases, there was a span of 18 bases. The CDR3 consists of 15 residues. The CDR3 region is CASTSRHEDTYEQYF. In DNA form, the CDR3 reads TGTGCCAGCACCTCCCGACACGAAGATACCTACGAGCAGTACTTC.

Only a few counts were recorded for this clone. The rearrangement uses TRBV11-2 and TRBJ1-1; 8 bases map to TRBD1. V lost 3 bases to trimming and J lost 10 bases; unmatched junction nucleotides: 7. CDR3 length: 13 residues. Germline values: CDR1 SGHAT, CDR2 FQNNGV. The CDR3 reads CASSFTQGAGAFF. The CDR3 DNA reads as TGTGCCAGCAGCTTCACCCAGGGGGCTGGAGCTTTCTTT.

V and J are TRBV7-8 and TRBJ1-2, with unresolved D. CDR3 length: 14 residues. V dropped 2 bases and J dropped 0 bases, with 7 bases sitting between them. In germline, CDR1 is SGHVS, CDR2 FQNEAQ. The CDR3 nucleotides read TGTGCCAGCAGCTTACCGGAACCTAACTATGGCTACACCTTC. Translating gives CASSLPEPNYGYTF.

The genes are TRBV27 and TRBJ1-1; D is possibly TRBD1 (5 bases). Germline V gene data show CDR1 as MNHEY and CDR2 as SMNVEV (reference sequence). V shed 5 bases and J shed 2 bases, with 12 bases lying between them. The CDR3 contains 14 residues. CDR3 residues: CASSPGTPNTEAFF. CDR3 coding DNA: TGTGCCAGCAGTCCCGGGACCCCAAACACTGAAGCTTTCTTT.

CDR3 bases: TGTGCCAGCAGCCTCCGGGCCCCTTGGGCCGGGGAGCTGTTTTTT. Translation: CASSLRAPWAGELFF. The V call is TRBV5-8, the J call TRBJ2-2; D is undetermined. Trimming pared 4 bases from V and 6 bases from J, leaving 16 bases between. CDR3 size: 15 residues. Per the germline V gene, CDR1 is SGHTS and CDR2 is YDEGEE. Combining the CDR3 with reference TRBV5-8 and TRBJ2-2 gives the whole variable domain EAGVTQSPTHLIKTRGQQATLRCSPISGHTSVYWYQQALGLGLQFLLWYDEGEERNRGNFPPRFSGRQFPNYSSELNVNALELEDSALYLCASSLRAPWAGELFFGEGSRLTVL.

With regard to this clone: One junction end disagrees with the germline gene, perhaps due to a read error. The CDR3 reads CAGSRGGLLAAKNIQYF. The CDR3 DNA sequence: TGTGCCGGGAGCCGGGGGGGCCTTTTAGCGGCCAAAAACATTCAGTACTTC. The chain joins TRBV30 to TRBJ2-4, with 8 bases aligning to TRBD2. CDR3 length: 17 amino acids. CDR1 GTSNPN and CDR2 SVGIG come from the germline V gene (reference sequence).

The V call is TRBV2, the J call TRBJ2-1; 9 bases match TRBD2. CDR1 is SNHLY, CDR2 FYNNEI, per germline. V shed 6 bases and J 3 bases; nucleotides not matched to a gene: 3. The CDR3 is made up of 14 amino acids. The DNA of the CDR3 is TGTGCCAGCAGGACTAGCGGTAACTACAATGAGCAGTTCTTC. It translates to CASRTSGNYNEQFF.

The chain recombines TRBV19 with TRBJ1-5; no clear D gene. CDR1 is LNHDA and CDR2 is SQIVND in the germline V gene (reference sequence). V lost 3 bases to trimming and J lost 1 base, with 13 bases between them. This CDR3 has 16 residues. Here the CDR3 DNA reads TGTGCCAGTAGTATCTCCGCAAGTGGAAGCAATCAGCCCCAGCATTTT. Translated: CASSISASGSNQPQHF.

The genes are TRBV19 and TRBJ2-3; D is possibly TRBD1 (5 bases). Looked up from germline, CDR1 is LNHDA and CDR2 is SQIVND (reference sequence). V dropped 7 bases and J dropped 3 bases, with 23 bases sitting between them. CDR3 length equals 17 residues. CDR3 bases: TGTGCCAGTACCAGATATGCCTTGGGGCCTCGGACAGATACGCAGTATTTT. It codes for CASTRYALGPRTDTQYF.

The V and J genes are TRBV11-2 and TRBJ2-1, with no clear D. Trimming cost V 1 base and J 7 bases, with 5 bases left between them. The germline CDR1 and CDR2 sequences are SGHAT and FQNNGV. The CDR3 is 12 amino acids. The CDR3 DNA sequence: TGTGCCAGCAGCTTAGGGATTAATGAGCAGTTCTTC. This codes for CASSLGINEQFF.

The V and J genes are TRBV5-5 and TRBJ2-7; D is unresolved. In germline, CDR1 is SGHKS, CDR2 YYEKEE (reference sequence). V lost 3 bases to trimming and J lost 3 bases, with 10 bases between them. The CDR3 has 13 amino acids. The CDR3 DNA reads as TGTGCCAGCAGCTCGGCCCCTTACTACGAGCAGTACTTC. Amino acids: CASSSAPYYEQYF.

The genes are TRBV2 and TRBJ1-1, with D tentatively TRBD1 (6 bases). Germline assignment: CDR1 SNHLY and CDR2 FYNNEI. V gave up 8 bases and J gave up 0 bases, with 10 bases separating them. The CDR3 extends over 13 amino acids. The CDR3 region is CASQGQLNTEAFF. The CDR3 DNA reads TGTGCCAGCCAGGGACAACTGAACACTGAAGCTTTCTTT. The variable domain in full, completed from reference TRBV2 and TRBJ1-1, reads EPEVTQTPSHQVTQMGQEVILRCVPISNHLYFYWYRQILGQKVEFLVSFYNNEISEKSEIFDDQFSVERPDGSNFTLKIRSTKLEDSAMYFCASQGQLNTEAFFGQGTRLTVV.